This is a list of T cell receptor beta chains from one sample in a study of blood T cell repertoires in COVID-19. TCRdb's table, derived via immunoSEQ multiplex PCR, lists solely in-frame clones and lacks some. The data show fewer than 300,000 clones, around 82% seen once. Sample: peripheral blood. Every receptor here comes from a man older than 75 with acute or convalescent COVID-19. Both conserved end residues are part of each CDR3. A D gene is named only where the DNA matches it firmly. Size is stated for part of the rows, as once, few or many counts, or as a class when the clone is expanded.

d_gene	j_gene	v_gene	abundance	CDR3aa	CDR3nt
NA	TRBJ1-2	TRBV6-5	NA	CASSYSGEGNYGYTF	TGTGCCAGCAGTTACTCTGGTGAGGGTAACTATGGCTACACCTTC
NA	TRBJ1-5	TRBV19	NA	CASSMQGQGNQPQHF	TGTGCCAGTAGTATGCAGGGGCAGGGGAATCAGCCCCAGCATTTT
TRBD2	TRBJ2-5	TRBV18	NA	CASSPQSTSGYGETQYF	TGTGCCAGCTCACCACAGTCAACTAGCGGGTACGGGGAGACCCAGTACTTC
TRBD2	TRBJ2-7	TRBV2	NA	CASSLTSGPGIEQYF	TGTGCCAGCAGTTTGACTAGCGGCCCTGGAATAGAGCAGTACTTC
NA	TRBJ1-1	TRBV18	NA	CASSPSWGSRGTEAFF	TGTGCCAGCTCACCATCTTGGGGCAGCCGAGGCACTGAAGCTTTCTTT
TRBD1	TRBJ1-2	TRBV5-6	NA	CASSTTGGTNYGYTF	TGTGCCAGCAGCACGACAGGGGGGACTAACTATGGCTACACCTTC
TRBD1	TRBJ1-5	TRBV28	NA	CASRDQGARSPQHF	TGTGCCAGCAGGGACCAGGGGGCTCGATCGCCCCAGCATTTT
NA	TRBJ2-7	TRBV27	NA	CASGRGSGGGYEQYF	TGTGCCAGCGGAAGAGGGTCAGGGGGAGGCTACGAGCAGTACTTC
NA	TRBJ2-7	TRBV20-1	NA	CSALGHYEQYF	TGCAGTGCCCTGGGACACTACGAGCAGTACTTC
TRBD1	TRBJ2-5	TRBV7-3	NA	CASSLGQGMETQYF	TGTGCCAGCAGCTTAGGACAGGGGATGGAGACCCAGTACTTC
NA	TRBJ1-2	TRBV6-1	NA	CASSEGTTAYGYTF	TGTGCCAGCAGTGAAGGGACGACAGCTTATGGCTACACCTTC
TRBD1	TRBJ2-2	TRBV6-5	NA	CASRATGGGTGELFF	TGTGCCAGCAGGGCGACAGGGGGCGGGACCGGGGAGCTGTTTTTT
TRBD2	TRBJ2-7	TRBV2	NA	CASSFYGTSGTQGEQYF	TGTGCCAGCAGTTTCTACGGGACTAGCGGGACCCAGGGGGAGCAGTACTTC
NA	TRBJ2-5	TRBV2	few	CASSGGLRGQETQYF	TGTGCCAGCAGTGGGGGGTTGCGGGGCCAAGAGACCCAGTACTTC
NA	TRBJ1-5	TRBV11-2	NA	CASSLGVNQPQHF	TGTGCCAGCAGCCTCGGGGTGAATCAGCCCCAGCATTTT
TRBD2	TRBJ2-7	TRBV5-4	NA	CASSWGLAVTYEQYF	TGTGCCAGCAGCTGGGGACTAGCGGTGACCTACGAGCAGTACTTC
NA	TRBJ2-4	TRBV2	NA	CASSESGVSKNIQYF	TGTGCCAGCAGTGAATCGGGAGTATCCAAAAACATTCAGTACTTC
NA	TRBJ1-1	TRBV9	once	CASSGLQGGNTEAFF	TGTGCCAGCAGCGGCCTTCAGGGCGGCAACACTGAAGCTTTCTTT
TRBD2	TRBJ2-2	TRBV19	NA	CASKFPGGTTGELFF	TGTGCCAGTAAGTTTCCGGGAGGGACTACCGGGGAGCTGTTTTTT
TRBD2	TRBJ2-7	TRBV5-1	NA	CASSLKTGVTSGRTYEQYF	TGCGCCAGCAGCTTGAAAACAGGGGTGACTAGCGGGAGGACCTACGAGCAGTACTTC
TRBD2	TRBJ2-7	TRBV11-2	NA	CASSLAGGTYEQYF	TGTGCCAGCAGCTTAGCGGGAGGGACTTACGAGCAGTACTTC
NA	TRBJ2-7	TRBV4-1	NA	CASSQDIGQGLNEQYF	TGCGCCAGCAGCCAAGATATTGGCCAGGGACTTAACGAGCAGTACTTC
NA	TRBJ2-7	TRBV6-5	NA	CASSYPGSHEQYF	TGTGCCAGCAGTTACCCTGGCTCCCACGAGCAGTACTTC
TRBD1	TRBJ1-6	TRBV27	NA	CASSETGGGHSPLHF	TGTGCCAGCAGTGAAACAGGGGGCGGACATTCACCCCTCCACTTT
NA	TRBJ2-3	TRBV2	NA	CASSDPRADTQYF	TGTGCCAGCAGTGACCCCCGGGCAGATACGCAGTATTTT
TRBD1	TRBJ1-2	TRBV10-3	NA	CAISELSGQGVDGYTF	TGTGCCATCAGTGAGTTATCAGGACAGGGGGTGGATGGCTACACCTTC
NA	TRBJ2-3	TRBV29-1	NA	CSVVISSDTQYF	TGCAGCGTTGTTATTAGCTCAGATACGCAGTATTTT
NA	TRBJ1-4	TRBV2	NA	CASSADRTSEKLFF	TGTGCCAGCAGCGCTGACAGGACGAGTGAAAAACTGTTTTTT
TRBD1	TRBJ1-2	TRBV3-1/TRBV3-2	NA	CASRPRAGGGGYTF	TGTGCCAGCAGGCCTCGGGCAGGGGGTGGAGGCTACACCTTC
TRBD2	TRBJ2-7	TRBV27	NA	CASSLGRGGAPTYEQYF	TGTGCCAGCAGTTTGGGCCGGGGAGGGGCACCAACCTACGAGCAGTACTTC
NA	TRBJ1-6	TRBV6-1	few	CASSDVVAVGEPLHF	TGTGCCAGCAGTGACGTCGTAGCGGTGGGGGAACCCCTCCACTTT
TRBD1	TRBJ2-1	TRBV10-3	NA	CAISEPRDRPNEQFF	TGTGCCATCAGTGAGCCCCGGGACAGACCCAATGAGCAGTTCTTC
TRBD2	TRBJ2-2	TRBV5-5	NA	CASSLRGLAGDTNTGELFF	TGTGCCAGCAGCTTAAGAGGACTAGCGGGGGATACGAACACCGGGGAGCTGTTTTTT
NA	TRBJ2-7	TRBV6-5	NA	CASRNDREPNYEQYF	TGTGCCAGCAGGAATGACAGAGAACCTAACTACGAGCAGTACTTC
NA	TRBJ2-2	TRBV3-1/TRBV3-2	once	CASSQAGMYTGELFF	TGTGCCAGCAGCCAGGCGGGGATGTACACCGGGGAGCTGTTTTTT
NA	TRBJ1-1	TRBV4-2	NA	CASSQFLVDSQNTEAFF	TGTGCCAGCAGCCAATTCCTAGTGGACAGTCAGAACACTGAAGCTTTCTTT
NA	TRBJ1-4	TRBV30	few	CAWTYGANEKLFF	TGTGCCTGGACGTACGGGGCTAATGAAAAACTGTTTTTT
NA	TRBJ1-2	TRBV12-3/TRBV12-4	NA	CASSLGQGYGYTF	TGTGCCAGCAGTTTGGGCCAGGGCTATGGCTACACCTTC
TRBD2	TRBJ2-2	TRBV2	few	CASSLSSGRGTGELFF	TGTGCCAGCAGTCTATCTAGCGGGAGGGGTACCGGGGAGCTGTTTTTT
NA	TRBJ1-6	TRBV19	NA	CASSKPPGTSSYNSPLHF	TGTGCCAGTAGTAAGCCCCCGGGAACAAGCTCCTATAATTCACCCCTCCACTTT
NA	TRBJ1-1	TRBV5-1	NA	CASSSGAVNTEAFF	TGCGCCAGCAGCTCCGGTGCGGTGAACACTGAAGCTTTCTTT
NA	TRBJ2-3	TRBV7-7	NA	CASSVRPTDTQYF	TGTGCCAGCAGCGTCCGTCCCACAGATACGCAGTATTTT
NA	TRBJ1-4	TRBV19	once	CASSIGGREKLFF	TGTGCCAGTAGTATCGGTGGGCGCGAAAAACTGTTTTTT
TRBD1	TRBJ1-1	TRBV7-9	NA	CASSHSTTGVGTEAFF	TGTGCCAGCAGCCACTCGACGACAGGGGTGGGCACTGAAGCTTTCTTT
NA	TRBJ2-3	TRBV29-1	NA	CSVEEGQVTQYF	TGCAGCGTTGAAGAGGGGCAAGTTACGCAGTATTTT
TRBD1	TRBJ2-2	TRBV5-1	NA	CASRDLGQANTGELFF	TGCGCCAGCAGAGACTTGGGACAGGCGAACACCGGGGAGCTGTTTTTT
TRBD2	TRBJ2-7	TRBV2	NA	CASSGAGGPYEQYF	TGTGCCAGCAGTGGTGCGGGGGGACCCTACGAGCAGTACTTC
NA	TRBJ2-7	TRBV11-2	NA	CASSLRGISYEQYF	TGTGCCAGCAGCCTGCGGGGTATCTCCTACGAGCAGTACTTC
NA	TRBJ1-1	TRBV7-9	once	CASSFRGGETEAFF	TGTGCCAGCAGCTTTAGGGGGGGAGAAACTGAAGCTTTCTTT
NA	TRBJ2-7	TRBV7-9	NA	CASSFTDRPYEQYF	TGTGCCAGCAGCTTTACCGACAGGCCCTACGAGCAGTACTTC
NA	TRBJ1-1	TRBV2	NA	CAAMRGGNTEAFF	TGTGCCGCCATGAGGGGAGGGAACACTGAAGCTTTCTTT
TRBD2	TRBJ2-5	TRBV2	NA	CASRRGSGGLLQETQYF	TGTGCCAGCAGGAGGGGTAGCGGGGGACTTCTCCAAGAGACCCAGTACTTC
TRBD2	TRBJ2-2	TRBV10-3	NA	CASSGGQNTGELFF	TGTGCCTCTAGCGGGGGCCAGAACACCGGGGAGCTGTTTTTT
TRBD1	TRBJ2-5	TRBV6-1	NA	CASSGPRTGWRETQYF	TGTGCCAGCAGTGGACCCCGGACAGGGTGGCGAGAGACCCAGTACTTC
NA	TRBJ2-5	TRBV6-5	NA	CASSRNRARQETQYF	TGTGCCAGCAGCCGGAACAGGGCCAGACAAGAGACCCAGTACTTC
NA	TRBJ2-7	TRBV5-1	NA	CASRASLGPNYEQYF	TGCGCCAGCAGAGCGTCCTTGGGGCCCAACTACGAGCAGTACTTC
TRBD1	TRBJ1-2	TRBV7-8	medium-sized	CASSLGTGNGYTF	TGTGCCAGCAGCTTAGGGACAGGAAATGGCTACACCTTC
NA	TRBJ1-6	TRBV19	once	CASSSRGDSPLHF	TGTGCCAGTAGTAGTCGGGGGGATTCACCCCTCCACTTT
NA	TRBJ1-1	TRBV27	NA	CASSPLAGSTEAFF	TGTGCCAGCAGTCCCCTGGCAGGGTCCACTGAAGCTTTCTTT